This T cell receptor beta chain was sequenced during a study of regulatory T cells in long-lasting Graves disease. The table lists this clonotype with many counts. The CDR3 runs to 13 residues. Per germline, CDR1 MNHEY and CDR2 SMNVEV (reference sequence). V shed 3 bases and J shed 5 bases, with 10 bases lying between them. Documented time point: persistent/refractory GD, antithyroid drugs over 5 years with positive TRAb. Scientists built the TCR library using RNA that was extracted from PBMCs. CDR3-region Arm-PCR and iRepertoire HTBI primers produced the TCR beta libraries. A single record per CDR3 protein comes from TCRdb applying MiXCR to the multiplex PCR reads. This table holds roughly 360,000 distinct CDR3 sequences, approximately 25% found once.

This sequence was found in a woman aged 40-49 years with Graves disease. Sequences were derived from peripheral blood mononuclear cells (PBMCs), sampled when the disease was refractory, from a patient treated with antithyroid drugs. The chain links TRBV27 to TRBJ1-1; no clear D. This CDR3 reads CASSFIDRTEAFF. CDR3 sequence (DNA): TGTGCCAGCAGTTTCATAGACCGGACTGAAGCTTTCTTT.